A single sample is the source of the 9 T cell receptor beta chains below, sequenced in a study of T cell responses to AZD1222 COVID-19 vaccine. Generated by immunoSEQ multiplex PCR, the TCRdb table keeps only in-frame clones and is missing some. The sample holds roughly 75,000 clones; 80% to 90% are singletons and the top ten take roughly 18%. The sample in question was peripheral blood, obtained 28 days after the second AZD1222 dose. Receptors were obtained from an adult who received the AZD1222 COVID-19 vaccine.

The chain links TRBV30 to TRBJ2-4, with D perhaps matching TRBD2 (6 bases). CDR3 length equals 11 residues. The V and J ends lost 5 bases and 5 bases respectively, with 7 bases between them. Looked up from germline, CDR1 is GTSNPN and CDR2 is SVGIG (reference sequence). The CDR3 coding sequence is TGTGCCTGGGGCGGGGAAAACATTCAGTACTTC. This translates into CAWGGENIQYF. The full variable domain, in which reference TRBV30 and TRBJ2-4 provide the parts outside the CDR3, is SQTIHQWPATLVQPVGSPLSLECTVEGTSNPNLYWYRQAAGRGLQLLFYSVGIGQISSEVPQNLSASRPQDRQFILSSKKLLLSDSGFYLCAWGGENIQYFGAGTRLSVL.

V usage is TRBV29-1 and J usage is TRBJ2-6; a possible D gene is TRBD1 (6 bases). The CDR3 runs 14 residues. CDR1 SQVTM and CDR2 ANQGSEA come from the germline V gene. The V end lost 7 bases, the J end lost 1 base, and 11 bases lay between the germline ends. In nucleotides, the CDR3 is TGCAGCGCCGAGGGGGTATCTGGGGCCAACGTCCTGACTTTC. It specifies CSAEGVSGANVLTF.

This clone was counted a few times. This chain uses TRBV2 with TRBJ2-7; D unclear. The CDR3 contains 13 residues. Germline CDR1 and CDR2: SNHLY and FYNNEI. V lost 3 bases and J lost 2, with 8 bases in between. The CDR3 sequence: CASSDWGTYEQYF. The CDR3 DNA reads TGTGCCAGCAGTGATTGGGGAACCTACGAGCAGTACTTC.

The chain couples TRBV28 to TRBJ2-7, with D possibly matching TRBD2 (6 bases). Between the trimmed V and J ends, which lost 2 bases and 6 bases, there was a span of 14 bases. CDR3 length: 14 amino acids. Germline CDR1 and CDR2: MDHEN and SYDVKM. The CDR3 here is CASSLGLASFEQYF. CDR3 bases: TGTGCCAGCAGTTTAGGGCTAGCGTCGTTCGAGCAGTACTTC.

This rearrangement joins TRBV25-1 to TRBJ1-4; no definite D call. Germline V lookup: CDR1 MGHDK, CDR2 SYGVNS. The CDR3 extends over 15 amino acids. Trimming removed 0 bases at V and 6 bases at J, with 11 bases between. The DNA of the CDR3 is TGTGCCAGCAGTGAATATGCCGGGAAGTATGAAAAACTGTTTTTT. Protein sequence: CASSEYAGKYEKLFF.

This clone has just one count. This chain connects TRBV19 to TRBJ1-1; D is perhaps TRBD1 (5 bases). The CDR3 loop spans 16 amino acids. The germline gives CDR1 LNHDA, CDR2 SQIVND (reference sequence). The ends were cut back, 4 bases at V and 0 bases at J, with 15 bases in the middle. The CDR3 loop reads CASSKGASFLNTEAFF. The CDR3 DNA is TGTGCCAGTAGTAAAGGGGCCTCTTTTTTGAACACTGAAGCTTTCTTT. Combining the CDR3 with reference TRBV19 and TRBJ1-1 gives the whole variable domain DGGITQSPKYLFRKEGQNVTLSCEQNLNHDAMYWYRQDPGQGLRLIYYSQIVNDFQKGDIAEGYSVSREKKESFPLTVTSAQKNPTAFYLCASSKGASFLNTEAFFGQGTRLTVV.

This chain connects TRBV4-3 to TRBJ2-7; 9 positions match TRBD1. J gave up 4 bases and V 3 bases, and 10 bases lay outside the gene matches. The CDR3 covers 16 residues. CDR1 is LGHNA and CDR2 is YSLEER in the germline V gene. CDR3 amino acids: CASSQGWTGDPYEQYF. CDR3 DNA: TGCGCCAGCAGCCAGGGATGGACAGGGGATCCGTACGAGCAGTACTTC.

V gene TRBV4-1 combines with J gene TRBJ1-1; D unclear. Per the germline V gene, CDR1 is MGHRA and CDR2 is YSYEKL. V lost 0 bases and J 1 base, leaving 6 bases between the germline ends. The CDR3 is 14 residues long. The DNA of the CDR3 is TGCGCCAGCAGCCAAGAGACGGGGAACACTGAAGCTTTCTTT. It encodes CASSQETGNTEAFF.

The chain is built from TRBV5-6 and TRBJ1-2; 12 positions agree with TRBD1. This CDR3 is built from 15 residues. Germline loops: CDR1 SGHDT, CDR2 YYEEEE. V trimming: 1 base; J trimming: 8 bases; junction bases outside the gene matches: 6. The CDR3 reads CASSLPGTGGRGYTF. CDR3 nucleotides: TGTGCCAGCAGCTTGCCGGGGACAGGGGGCAGGGGCTACACCTTC.